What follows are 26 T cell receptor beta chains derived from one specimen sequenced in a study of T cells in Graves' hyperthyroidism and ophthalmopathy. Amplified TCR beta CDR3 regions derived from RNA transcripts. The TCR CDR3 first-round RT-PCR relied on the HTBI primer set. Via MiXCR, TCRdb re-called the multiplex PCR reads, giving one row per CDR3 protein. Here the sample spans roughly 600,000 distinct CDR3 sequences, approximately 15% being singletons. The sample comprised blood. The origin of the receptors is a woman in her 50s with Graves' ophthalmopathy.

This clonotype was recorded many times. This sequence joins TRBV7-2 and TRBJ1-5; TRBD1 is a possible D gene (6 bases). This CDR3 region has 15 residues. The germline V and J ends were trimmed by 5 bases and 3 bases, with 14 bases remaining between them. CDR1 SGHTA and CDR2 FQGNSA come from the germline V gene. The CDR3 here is CASSRQVAYNQPQHF. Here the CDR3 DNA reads TGTGCCAGCAGCCGACAGGTTGCCTACAATCAGCCCCAGCATTTT.

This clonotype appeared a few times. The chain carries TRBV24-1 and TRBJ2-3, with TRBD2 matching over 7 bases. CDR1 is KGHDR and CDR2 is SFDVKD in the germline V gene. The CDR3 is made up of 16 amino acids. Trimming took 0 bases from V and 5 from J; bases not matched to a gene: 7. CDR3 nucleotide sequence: TGTGCCACCAGTGATTTGACGAAGGGGAGGGTAGATACGCAGTATTTT. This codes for CATSDLTKGRVDTQYF.

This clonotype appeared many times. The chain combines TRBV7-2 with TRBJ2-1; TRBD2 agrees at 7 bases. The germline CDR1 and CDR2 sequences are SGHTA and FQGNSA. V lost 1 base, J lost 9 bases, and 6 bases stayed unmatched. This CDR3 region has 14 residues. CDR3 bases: TGTGCCAGCAGCTTAGGCGGGAGCAGAGGTGAGCAGTTCTTC. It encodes CASSLGGSRGEQFF.

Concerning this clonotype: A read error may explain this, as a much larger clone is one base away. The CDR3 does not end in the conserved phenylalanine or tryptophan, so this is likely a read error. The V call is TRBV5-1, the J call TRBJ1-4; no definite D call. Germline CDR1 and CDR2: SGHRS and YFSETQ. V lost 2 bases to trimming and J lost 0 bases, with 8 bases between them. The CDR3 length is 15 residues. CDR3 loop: CASSFSSPTNEKLFC. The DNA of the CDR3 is TGCGCCAGCAGCTTTAGCAGCCCAACTAATGAAAAACTGTTTTGT.

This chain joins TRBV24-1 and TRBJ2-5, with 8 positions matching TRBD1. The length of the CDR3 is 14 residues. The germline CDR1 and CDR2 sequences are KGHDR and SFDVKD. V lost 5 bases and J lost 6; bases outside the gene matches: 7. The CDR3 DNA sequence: TGTGCCACCAGTGGGACGGACAGGGTTCAGACCCAGTACTTC. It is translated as CATSGTDRVQTQYF.

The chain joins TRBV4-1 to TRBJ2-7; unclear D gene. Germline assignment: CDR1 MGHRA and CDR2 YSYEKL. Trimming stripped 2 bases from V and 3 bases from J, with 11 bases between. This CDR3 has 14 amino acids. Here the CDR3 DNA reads TGCGCCAGCAGCCAAATGGGATACGTCTACGAGCAGTACTTC. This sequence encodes CASSQMGYVYEQYF.

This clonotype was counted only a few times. CDR3 sequence: CASSERDRFSAYNSPLHF. DNA for the CDR3: TGTGCCAGCAGTGAACGCGACAGATTTAGCGCCTATAATTCACCCCTCCACTTT. The gene calls are TRBV6-1 and TRBJ1-6; maybe TRBD1 (5 bases). The CDR3 covers 18 residues. CDR1 is MNHNS, CDR2 SASEGT, per germline. Trimming took 2 bases from V and 2 from J, leaving 16 bases between them.

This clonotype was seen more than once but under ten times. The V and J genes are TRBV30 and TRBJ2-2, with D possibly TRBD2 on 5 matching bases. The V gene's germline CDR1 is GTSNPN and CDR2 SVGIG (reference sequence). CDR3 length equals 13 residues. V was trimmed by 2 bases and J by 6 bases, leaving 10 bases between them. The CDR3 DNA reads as TGTGCCTGGAGTATGGACTTTCCCGGGGAGCTGTTTTTT. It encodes CAWSMDFPGELFF.

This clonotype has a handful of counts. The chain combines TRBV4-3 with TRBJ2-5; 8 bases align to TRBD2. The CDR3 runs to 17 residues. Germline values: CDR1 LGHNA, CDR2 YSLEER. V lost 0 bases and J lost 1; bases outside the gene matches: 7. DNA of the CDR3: TGCGCCAGCAGCCAAGATTGGGATAGCGGGATCCAAGAGACCCAGTACTTC. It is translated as CASSQDWDSGIQETQYF.

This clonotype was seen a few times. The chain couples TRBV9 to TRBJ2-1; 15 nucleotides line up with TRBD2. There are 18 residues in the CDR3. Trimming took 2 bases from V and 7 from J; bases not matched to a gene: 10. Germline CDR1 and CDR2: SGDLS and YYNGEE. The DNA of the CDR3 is TGTGCCAGCAGCGTGAGACCCCAGGGGACTAGCGGGAGGAATGAGCAGTTCTTC. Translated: CASSVRPQGTSGRNEQFF.

The CDR3 nucleotides are TGTGCCAGCAGTCCTGCGCTGGGACAGGGAGGAACTGAAGCTTTCTTT. Translated, it gives CASSPALGQGGTEAFF. V is TRBV11-3 and J is TRBJ1-1; 9 bases are a match to TRBD1. Germline-derived CDR1 and CDR2 are SGHNT and YENEEA. The V segment lost 6 bases and the J segment 5 bases; nucleotides outside the gene matches: 13. CDR3 length equals 16 residues.

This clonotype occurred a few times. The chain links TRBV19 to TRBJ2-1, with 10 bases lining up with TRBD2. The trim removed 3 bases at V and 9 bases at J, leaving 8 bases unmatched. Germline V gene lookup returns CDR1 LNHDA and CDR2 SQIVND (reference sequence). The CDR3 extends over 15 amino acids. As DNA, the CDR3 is TGTGCCAGTAGTATGAGCGGGAGGGCCTATGGTGAGCAGTTCTTC. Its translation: CASSMSGRAYGEQFF.

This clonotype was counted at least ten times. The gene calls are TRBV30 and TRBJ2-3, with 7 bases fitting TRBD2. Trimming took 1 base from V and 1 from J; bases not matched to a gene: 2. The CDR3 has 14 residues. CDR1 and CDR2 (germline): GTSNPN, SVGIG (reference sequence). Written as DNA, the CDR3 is TGTGCCTGGAGTGCTAGCGGCGGCACAGATACGCAGTATTTT. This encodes CAWSASGGTDTQYF. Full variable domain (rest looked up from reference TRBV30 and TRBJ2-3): SQTIHQWPATLVQPVGSPLSLECTVEGTSNPNLYWYRQAAGRGLQLLFYSVGIGQISSEVPQNLSASRPQDRQFILSSKKLLLSDSGFYLCAWSASGGTDTQYFGPGTRLTVL.

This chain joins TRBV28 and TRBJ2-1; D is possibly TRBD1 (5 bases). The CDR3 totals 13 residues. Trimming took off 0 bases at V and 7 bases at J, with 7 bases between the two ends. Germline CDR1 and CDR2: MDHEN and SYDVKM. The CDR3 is CASSLWGQNEQFF. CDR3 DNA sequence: TGTGCCAGCAGTTTATGGGGGCAAAATGAGCAGTTCTTC.

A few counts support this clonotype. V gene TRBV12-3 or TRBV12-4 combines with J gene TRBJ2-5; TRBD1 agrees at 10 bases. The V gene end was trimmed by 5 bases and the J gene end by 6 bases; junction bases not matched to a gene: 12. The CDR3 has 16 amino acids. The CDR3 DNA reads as TGTGCCAGCAGTAAACCGGACAGGGGGGTTGGAAAGACCCAGTACTTC. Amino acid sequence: CASSKPDRGVGKTQYF.

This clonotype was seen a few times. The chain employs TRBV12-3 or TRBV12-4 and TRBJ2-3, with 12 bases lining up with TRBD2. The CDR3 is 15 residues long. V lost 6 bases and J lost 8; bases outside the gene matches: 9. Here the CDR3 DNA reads TGTGCCAGCAGGCCCAGACTAGCGGGAGAAGGTACGCAGTATTTT. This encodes CASRPRLAGEGTQYF.

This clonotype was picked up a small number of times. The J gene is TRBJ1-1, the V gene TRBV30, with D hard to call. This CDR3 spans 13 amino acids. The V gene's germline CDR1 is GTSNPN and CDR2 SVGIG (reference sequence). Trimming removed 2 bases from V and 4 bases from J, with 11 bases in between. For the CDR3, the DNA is TGTGCCTGGAGTTCTGGGAGTGGCACTGAAGCTTTCTTT. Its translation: CAWSSGSGTEAFF.

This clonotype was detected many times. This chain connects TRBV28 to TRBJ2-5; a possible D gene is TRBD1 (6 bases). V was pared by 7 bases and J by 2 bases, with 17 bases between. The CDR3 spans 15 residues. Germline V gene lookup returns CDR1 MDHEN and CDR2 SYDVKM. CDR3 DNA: TGTGCCAGCAAGGCCCCAGGGGCCTTTCAAGAGACCCAGTACTTC. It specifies CASKAPGAFQETQYF.

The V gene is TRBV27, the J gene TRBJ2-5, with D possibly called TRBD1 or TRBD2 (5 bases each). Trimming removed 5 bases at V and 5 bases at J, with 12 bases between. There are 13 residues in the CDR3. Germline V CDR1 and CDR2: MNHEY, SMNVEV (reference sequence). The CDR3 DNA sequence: TGTGCCAGCAGTACGCAGGGACGGGAGACCCAGTACTTC. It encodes CASSTQGRETQYF.

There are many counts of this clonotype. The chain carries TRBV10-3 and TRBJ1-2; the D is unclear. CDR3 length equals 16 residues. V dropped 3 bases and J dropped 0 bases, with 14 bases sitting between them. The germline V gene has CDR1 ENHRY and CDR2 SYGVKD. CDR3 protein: CAISDGSAAPNYGYTF. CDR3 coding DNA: TGTGCCATCAGTGATGGCTCAGCGGCTCCTAACTATGGCTACACCTTC.

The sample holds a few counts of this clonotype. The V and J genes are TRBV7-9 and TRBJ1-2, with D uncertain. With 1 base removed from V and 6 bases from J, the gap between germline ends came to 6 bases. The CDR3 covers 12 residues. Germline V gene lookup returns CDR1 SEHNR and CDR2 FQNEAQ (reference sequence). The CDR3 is CASSLDQHGYTF. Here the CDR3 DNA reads TGTGCCAGCAGCTTAGATCAGCATGGCTACACCTTC.

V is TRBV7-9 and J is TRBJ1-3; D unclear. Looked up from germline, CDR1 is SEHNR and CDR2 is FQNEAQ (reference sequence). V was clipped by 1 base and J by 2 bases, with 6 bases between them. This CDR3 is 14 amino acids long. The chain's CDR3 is CASSLDSAGNTIYF. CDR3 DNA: TGTGCCAGCAGCTTAGACAGTGCTGGAAACACCATATATTTT.

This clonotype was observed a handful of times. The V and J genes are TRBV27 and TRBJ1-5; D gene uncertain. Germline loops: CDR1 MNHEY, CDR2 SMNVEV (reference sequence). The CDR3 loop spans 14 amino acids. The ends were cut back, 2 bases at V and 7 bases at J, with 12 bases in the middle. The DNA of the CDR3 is TGTGCCAGCAGTTTAGGTCCAGGATTGCAGCCCCAGCATTTT. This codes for CASSLGPGLQPQHF.

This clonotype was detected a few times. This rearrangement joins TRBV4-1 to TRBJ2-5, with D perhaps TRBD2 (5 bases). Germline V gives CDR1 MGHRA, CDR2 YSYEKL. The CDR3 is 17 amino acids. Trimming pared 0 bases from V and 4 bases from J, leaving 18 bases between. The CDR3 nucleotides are TGCGCCAGCAGCCAAGATAGAAGCGGTCTTTTGACAGAGACCCAGTACTTC. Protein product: CASSQDRSGLLTETQYF.

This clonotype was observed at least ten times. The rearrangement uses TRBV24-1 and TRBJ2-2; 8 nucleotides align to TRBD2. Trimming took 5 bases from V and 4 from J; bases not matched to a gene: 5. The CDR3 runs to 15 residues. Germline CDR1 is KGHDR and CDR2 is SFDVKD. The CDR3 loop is CATSARTSRTGELFF. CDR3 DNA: TGTGCCACCAGTGCCCGGACTAGCCGCACCGGGGAGCTGTTTTTT.

CDR3 coding DNA: TGTGCCAGCAGCCAAGGGACAGGGAACAATGAGCAGTTCTTC. It yields the protein CASSQGTGNNEQFF. This chain uses TRBV7-2 with TRBJ2-1; 9 positions match TRBD1. V shed 5 bases and J 5 bases; nucleotides not matched to a gene: 4. Looked up from germline, CDR1 is SGHTA and CDR2 is FQGNSA. The CDR3 spans 14 residues.